This T cell receptor (beta chain) was sequenced for a study of B cell selection in AIRE deficiency. Sorting defined conventional CD4 T cells as CD4+CD127+. As regards this clone: Its antigen remains unknown.

Original methodology: Approximately 99,000 patient and about 1.4x10^5 healthy donor in-frame TCRbeta sequences came from conventional T cells. TCRdb keeps only in-frame clones here, not all; method: immunoSEQ multiplex PCR. Clonal size and the V and J genes are those of that table, whereas D and trimming came from the DNA. In the table there are about 27,000 clones, nearly 97% of which are singletons. Findings of the study overall: Shared Treg sequences were biased toward short CDR3s with few non-templated nucleotide insertions.

The CDR3 totals 14 residues. In germline, CDR1 is MNHNS, CDR2 SASEGT. Unmatched junction bases numbered 5, after V lost 4 bases and J lost 7 bases. The gene calls are TRBV6-1 and TRBJ1-4; TRBD1 aligns across 8 bases. The sequence derives from a human donor in good health. The sample was CD4+CD127+ conventional T cells sorted from PBMCs. The CDR3 DNA follows: TGTGCCAGCAGTGCTACAGGGGGAGGTGAAAAACTGTTTTTT. Translating it yields CASSATGGGEKLFF.